What follows are 27 T cell receptor beta chains derived from one specimen sequenced in a study of blood T cell repertoires in COVID-19. Profiled with immunoSEQ multiplex PCR; TCRdb holds only in-frame clones, not every one. The table has roughly 380,000 clones, over 75% seen once. What was sequenced was PBMCs or T cells enriched from blood (not recorded which). The source is a man under 40 who had recovered from COVID-19.

The chain combines TRBV3-1 (or the pseudogene TRBV3-2) with TRBJ2-5; 7 bases are shared with TRBD2. The germline gives CDR1 LGHDT, CDR2 YNNKEL (reference sequence). This CDR3 is 12 amino acids long. Losses at the gene ends were 10 bases for V and 4 bases for J; bases not matched to a gene: 6. CDR3 in amino acids: CAIVGGTETQYF. The CDR3 bases are TGTGCCATCGTCGGGGGGACAGAGACCCAGTACTTC.

In its sample, this clone was seen once. The chain carries TRBV11-3 and TRBJ2-3, with TRBD2 identical over 9 bases. With 8 bases clipped from V and 1 base from J, the junction kept 4 bases outside the gene matches. The germline gives CDR1 SGHNT, CDR2 YENEEA. CDR3 length equals 14 residues. This CDR3 is CASAAGGGTDTQYF. CDR3 nucleotides: TGTGCCAGCGCGGCGGGGGGGGGCACAGATACGCAGTATTTT.

This clone was recorded only once. V and J are TRBV5-1 and TRBJ2-7, with TRBD2 identical over 9 bases. This CDR3 is 14 amino acids long. The junction had 5 bases not matched to a gene; V was cut back by 3 bases and J by 4 bases. CDR1 is SGHRS and CDR2 is YFSETQ in the germline V gene. CDR3 protein: CASSWVAGAYEQYF. CDR3 DNA sequence: TGCGCCAGCAGCTGGGTAGCGGGGGCGTACGAGCAGTACTTC.

The V gene is TRBV5-1, the J gene TRBJ1-2; 8 bases match TRBD1. V was clipped by 0 bases and J by 8 bases; unmatched bases: 3. CDR1 is SGHRS, CDR2 YFSETQ, per germline. The CDR3 extends over 13 amino acids. This chain's CDR3 is CASSLAGGEGYTF. DNA for the CDR3: TGCGCCAGCAGCTTGGCAGGGGGCGAGGGCTACACCTTC.

The table lists this clone with a count of one. The rearrangement joins TRBV10-3 to TRBJ1-2; 8 nucleotides align to TRBD1. From germline, CDR1 is ENHRY and CDR2 SYGVKD. After removal of 6 bases from V and 8 bases from J, the junction contained 11 bases not matched to a gene. This CDR3 has 14 amino acids. The DNA for the CDR3 is TGTGCCATCAGAGAAGGACAGGGAATTGTGGGCTACACCTTC. Protein sequence: CAIREGQGIVGYTF.

The chain uses TRBV10-2 and TRBJ1-5; 7 bases line up with TRBD1. Germline V gene lookup returns CDR1 WSHSY and CDR2 SAAADI. CDR3 size: 16 residues. After removal of 0 bases from V and 5 bases from J, the junction contained 7 bases not matched to a gene. The CDR3: CASSESPQGQHQPQHF. The CDR3, as DNA: TGCGCCAGCAGTGAGTCTCCCCAGGGACAGCATCAGCCCCAGCATTTT.

The chain combines TRBV5-1 with TRBJ2-7; a possible D gene is TRBD1 (6 bases). V lost 5 bases, J lost 2 bases, and 8 bases lay in between. CDR1 is SGHRS, CDR2 YFSETQ, per germline. This CDR3 has 12 amino acids. CDR3 DNA sequence: TGCGCCAGCAGGGACAGAGCCTACGAGCAGTACTTC. Residues: CASRDRAYEQYF.

The V and J genes are TRBV27 and TRBJ2-7; the match to TRBD1 covers 8 bases. V lost 5 bases, J lost 6 bases, and 9 bases stayed unmatched. The CDR3 covers 14 residues. CDR1 is MNHEY and CDR2 is SMNVEV in the germline V gene (reference sequence). This chain's CDR3 is CASSKPGQAFEQYF. DNA of the CDR3: TGTGCCAGCAGTAAGCCGGGACAGGCTTTCGAGCAGTACTTC.

The rearrangement joins TRBV25-1 to TRBJ2-2; tentatively, D is TRBD2 (5 bases). V lost 5 bases and J 0 bases, leaving 10 bases between the germline ends. Germline values: CDR1 MGHDK, CDR2 SYGVNS. The CDR3 contains 15 residues. As DNA, the CDR3 is TGTGCCAGCAGTAAAGCGGATTCGAACACCGGGGAGCTGTTTTTT. Its protein is CASSKADSNTGELFF.

The rearrangement joins TRBV7-8 to TRBJ1-1, with 8 positions matching TRBD1. The CDR3 spans 16 residues. The germline V gene has CDR1 SGHVS and CDR2 FQNEAQ. The V gene end was trimmed by 7 bases and the J gene end by 0 bases; junction bases not matched to a gene: 10. Written as DNA, the CDR3 is TGTGCCAGCATTAAGGACAGGGCTTTCATGAACACTGAAGCTTTCTTT. Translation: CASIKDRAFMNTEAFF.

The V and J genes are TRBV12-3 or TRBV12-4 and TRBJ1-5; D not resolved. CDR3 size: 12 residues. V was shortened by 10 bases and J by 7 bases, with 14 bases between the two germline ends. As DNA, the CDR3 is TGTGCCACCACTTCCGGGAGCCAGCCCCAGCATTTT. The encoded protein is CATTSGSQPQHF.

This clone was detected a few times. The V and J genes are TRBV5-1 and TRBJ1-2; 7 positions agree with TRBD1. The ends lost 4 bases at V and 8 bases at J; junction bases unmatched: 17. Germline CDR1 is SGHRS and CDR2 is YFSETQ. The CDR3 runs to 16 residues. This chain's CDR3 is CASSPENRGETGGYTF. The DNA of the CDR3 is TGCGCCAGCAGCCCGGAAAACAGGGGCGAGACGGGAGGCTACACCTTC.

This clone came up a few times. The rearrangement links TRBV7-9 to TRBJ1-1, with a tentative D call TRBD1 (5 bases). Germline V gene sequence: CDR1 SEHNR, CDR2 FQNEAQ (reference sequence). CDR3 length: 16 amino acids. V gave up 1 base and J gave up 2 bases, with 14 bases separating them. The CDR3 sequence is CASSLVPGDGNTEAFF. The CDR3 nucleotides read TGTGCCAGCAGCTTAGTGCCGGGGGATGGCAACACTGAAGCTTTCTTT.

The chain links TRBV3-1 (or the pseudogene TRBV3-2) to TRBJ1-4, with TRBD1 as a possible D gene (6 bases). This CDR3 contains 18 residues. CDR1 and CDR2 (germline): LGHDT, YNNKEL (reference sequence). V lost 4 bases and J lost 0, with 18 bases in between. The CDR3 here is CASSPRQVALTTNEKLFF. The CDR3 DNA is TGTGCCAGCAGCCCCCGACAGGTCGCCCTTACAACTAATGAAAAACTGTTTTTT.

This chain uses TRBV5-6 with TRBJ2-6; D is unresolved. The CDR3 is 14 residues long. V gave up 3 bases and J gave up 10 bases, with 14 bases separating them. Germline lookup yields CDR1 SGHDT and CDR2 YYEEEE. The CDR3: CASSSDTRINVLTF. The CDR3, as DNA: TGTGCCAGCAGCTCCGACACCCGAATTAACGTCCTGACTTTC.

This rearrangement joins TRBV5-4 to TRBJ1-4; possible D gene TRBD1, 6 bases. There are 16 residues in the CDR3. Trimming took 4 bases from V and 0 from J, leaving 13 bases between them. Germline V gene data show CDR1 as SGHNT and CDR2 as YYREEE (reference sequence). The CDR3 sequence is CASSVTGSATNEKLFF. CDR3 coding DNA: TGTGCCAGCAGCGTCACAGGGAGCGCAACTAATGAAAAACTGTTTTTT.

This chain links TRBV5-4 with TRBJ2-7; 11 nucleotides align to TRBD1. The CDR3 spans 14 residues. The germline CDR1 and CDR2 sequences are SGHNT and YYREEE (reference sequence). Trimming took 4 bases from V and 5 from J; bases not matched to a gene: 5. As DNA, the CDR3 is TGTGCCAGCAGCCTGGGACAGGGGGAGAACGAGCAGTACTTC. Amino acids: CASSLGQGENEQYF.

J is TRBJ2-7 and V is TRBV29-1, with 9 bases matching TRBD1. The J segment lost 4 bases and the V segment lost 6 bases, leaving 10 bases of the junction unmatched. There are 14 residues in the CDR3. Germline V gene lookup returns CDR1 SQVTM and CDR2 ANQGSEA. This chain's CDR3 is CSVITGGVHYEQYF. CDR3 in DNA: TGCAGCGTCATTACAGGGGGCGTTCATTACGAGCAGTACTTC.

The chain is built from TRBV7-8 and TRBJ1-2; 7 bases match TRBD1. The V and J ends lost 5 bases and 4 bases, in that order; junction bases with no gene match: 4. This CDR3 contains 13 residues. From germline, CDR1 is SGHVS and CDR2 FQNEAQ. CDR3: CASSQGGGYGYTF. DNA of the CDR3: TGTGCCAGCAGCCAGGGGGGGGGCTATGGCTACACCTTC. Full variable domain (outside the CDR3, taken from reference TRBV7-8 and TRBJ1-2): GAGVSQSPRYKVAKRGQDVALRCDPISGHVSLFWYQQALGQGPEFLTYFQNEAQLDKSGLPSDRFFAERPEGSVSTLKIQRTQQEDSAVYLCASSQGGGYGYTFGSGTRLTVV.

The V and J genes are TRBV11-3 and TRBJ2-1; TRBD1 matches 8 bases. The junction had 9 bases not matched to a gene; V was cut back by 2 bases and J by 9 bases. This CDR3 contains 15 residues. CDR1 is SGHNT, CDR2 YENEEA, per germline. CDR3: CASSLLLTGASEQFF. CDR3 in DNA: TGTGCCAGCAGCTTACTACTGACAGGGGCGAGTGAGCAGTTCTTC.

The chain links TRBV2 to TRBJ1-2, with D tentatively TRBD1 (5 bases). The CDR3 covers 11 residues. Germline CDR1 SNHLY, CDR2 FYNNEI. V was pared by 2 bases and J by 7 bases, with 5 bases between. CDR3 sequence: CASSEQGGYTF. CDR3 in DNA: TGTGCCAGCAGTGAACAGGGTGGCTACACCTTC.

The chain links TRBV5-1 to TRBJ1-5; 8 bases match TRBD1. The length of the CDR3 is 15 residues. Germline V gene data show CDR1 as SGHRS and CDR2 as YFSETQ. J lost 4 bases, V lost 4 bases, and 7 bases had no gene match. CDR3 loop: CASSPGQVGNQPQHF. In DNA form, the CDR3 reads TGCGCCAGCAGCCCGGGACAGGTCGGGAATCAGCCCCAGCATTTT.

The chain's CDR3 is CASSPGTGPLGGELFF. The CDR3 region has the DNA TGTGCCAGCAGCCCCGGGACAGGTCCTTTAGGCGGGGAGCTGTTTTTT. This chain joins TRBV7-2 and TRBJ2-2; 8 nucleotides align to TRBD1. V was pared by 5 bases and J by 7 bases, with 12 bases of the junction left unmatched. The CDR3 contains 16 residues. Germline CDR1 is SGHTA and CDR2 is FQGNSA.

The genes are TRBV4-2 and TRBJ1-2, with 7 bases aligning to TRBD1. With V trimmed by 3 bases and J by 8 bases, 18 bases remained unmatched. The germline CDR1 and CDR2 sequences are LGHNA and YNFKEQ. The CDR3 extends over 17 amino acids. CDR3 protein: CASSQGAADREIEGYTF. In DNA, the CDR3 is TGTGCCAGCAGCCAGGGAGCTGCCGACAGGGAAATTGAGGGCTACACCTTC.

The genes are TRBV12-3 or TRBV12-4 and TRBJ1-1; D is undetermined. The CDR3 is made up of 13 amino acids. V was shortened by 3 bases and J by 4 bases, with 9 bases between the two germline ends. Written as DNA, the CDR3 is TGTGCCAGCAGTTTGCGCGGGTCCACTGAAGCTTTCTTT. Protein: CASSLRGSTEAFF.

In its sample, this clone was seen once. V usage is TRBV19 and J usage is TRBJ1-5, with D perhaps TRBD1 (6 bases). CDR3 length equals 12 residues. Germline lookup yields CDR1 LNHDA and CDR2 SQIVND (reference sequence). The V and J ends lost 7 bases and 10 bases respectively, with 14 bases between them. The DNA of the CDR3 is TGTGCCAGTAATGACCACAGGGTTCCCCAGCATTTT. Protein product: CASNDHRVPQHF.

The rearrangement uses TRBV29-1 and TRBJ2-1, with TRBD2 matching over 8 bases. The CDR3 sequence is 13 residues long. After removal of 3 bases from V and 7 bases from J, the junction contained 5 bases not matched to a gene. CDR1 and CDR2 from the germline V gene are SQVTM and ANQGSEA. CDR3 sequence (DNA): TGCAGCGTTGATCGTGCGGGGGGTAATGAGCAGTTCTTC. Protein sequence: CSVDRAGGNEQFF.